This TCR beta chain was sequenced during a study of T cells in women clearing cervical HPV infection. Overall study context: Women with histologically confirmed HPV16-related CIN3 or worse, 2 with invasive cancer, served as cases. Regarding the study as a whole: Each sample's T-cell count was unknown, possibly confounding richness. Associations may precede or follow infection; HPV-specific or memory T cells were not isolated.

Prevalent HPV16 infections were excluded; only incident single HPV16 infections included. Notes on this clone: Its antigen remains unidentified.

Profiling relied on immunoSEQ multiplex PCR, and the TCRdb table lists in-frame clones only, not all of them. The repertoire table contains 35,000 to 45,000 clones. The sample was blood buffy coat. This TCR was sampled from a woman aged 18-70 years with a cervical HPV16 infection that either progressed to CIN3+ or cleared (not recorded which).

CDR3 sequence reads: CSARPSGSLPGELFF. CDR3 DNA (partial): TGCAGTGCTAGACCCAGCGGGAGCCTCCCCGGGGAG. This chain joins TRBV20-1 and TRBJ2-2, with TRBD2 identical over 8 bases. Read coverage stops 3 residues before the CDR3 terminus; the germline J gene supplies the remainder. Germline assignment: CDR1 DFQATT and CDR2 SNEGSKA (reference sequence). The V and J ends lost 2 bases and 6 bases, in that order; junction bases with no gene match: 8. The CDR3 covers 15 residues.